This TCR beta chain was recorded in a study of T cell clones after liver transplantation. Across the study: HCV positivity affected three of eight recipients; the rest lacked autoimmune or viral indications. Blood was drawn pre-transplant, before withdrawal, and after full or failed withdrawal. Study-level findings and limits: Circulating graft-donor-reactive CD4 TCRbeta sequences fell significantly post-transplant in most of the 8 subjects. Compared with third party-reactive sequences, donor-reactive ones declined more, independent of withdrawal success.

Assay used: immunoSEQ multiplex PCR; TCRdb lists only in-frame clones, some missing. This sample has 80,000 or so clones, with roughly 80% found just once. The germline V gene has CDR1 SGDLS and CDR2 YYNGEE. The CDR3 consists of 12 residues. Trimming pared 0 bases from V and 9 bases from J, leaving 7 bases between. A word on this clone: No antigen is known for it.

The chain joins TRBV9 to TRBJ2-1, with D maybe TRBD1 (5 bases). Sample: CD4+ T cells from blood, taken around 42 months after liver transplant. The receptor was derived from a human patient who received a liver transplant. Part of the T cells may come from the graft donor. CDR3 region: CASSVEGAEQFF. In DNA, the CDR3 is TGTGCCAGCAGCGTAGAAGGGGCTGAGCAGTTCTTC.